What follows are 16 T cell receptor beta chains derived from one specimen sequenced in a study of response to subunit inactivated influenza vaccine. In TCRdb, the RT-PCR reads were re-called with MiXCR into one record per CDR3 protein. The data contain about 540,000 distinct CDR3 sequences, around 25% of them singletons. This same sample was also part of a study on T cells expressing NK-cell markers. As reported in that work: 5'RACE template switching with UMIs produced the TCR beta cDNA.

Material: CD4+ T cells sorted from PBMCs, obtained 11 to 12 days after vaccination. The receptors were sampled from a man aged 50-59 years who received an inactivated influenza vaccine.

This clonotype showed up many times. The chain couples TRBV11-2 to TRBJ2-2; weak D call: TRBD2 (5 bases). The V gene lost 1 base and the J gene lost 6 bases, with 9 bases spanning the gap. This CDR3 is built from 14 residues. Germline V gene sequence: CDR1 SGHAT, CDR2 FQNNGV. CDR3 sequence reads: CASSLGLASGELFF. In DNA, the CDR3 is TGTGCCAGCAGCTTAGGGCTAGCCTCCGGGGAGCTGTTTTTT.

The chain couples TRBV20-1 to TRBJ2-2; 11 bases fit TRBD2. With V trimmed by 2 bases and J by 7 bases, 9 bases remained unmatched. Germline V gives CDR1 DFQATT, CDR2 SNEGSKA (reference sequence). This CDR3 has 16 amino acids. CDR3 bases: TGCAGTGCTAGACCGCCGACTAGCGGGATGGTCGGGGAGCTGTTTTTT. Its translation is CSARPPTSGMVGELFF.

Many counts were recorded for this clonotype. The rearrangement joins TRBV20-1 to TRBJ2-2; a weak D match, TRBD1 (6 bases). Germline CDR1 DFQATT, CDR2 SNEGSKA (reference sequence). Trimming stripped 4 bases from V and 2 bases from J, with 11 bases between. This CDR3 is 14 amino acids long. CDR3 nucleotides: TGCAGTGCTATCAGGGGCGACAACACCGGGGAGCTGTTTTTT. It is translated as CSAIRGDNTGELFF.

This chain uses TRBV5-5 with TRBJ1-5; no reliable D call. CDR1 SGHKS and CDR2 YYEKEE come from the germline V gene (reference sequence). The CDR3 runs 16 residues. V was cut by 1 base and J by 0 bases, with 11 bases left in between. The CDR3 sequence is CASSLSVSNSNQPQHF. CDR3 sequence (DNA): TGTGCCAGCAGCTTGTCCGTGTCCAATAGCAATCAGCCCCAGCATTTT. The whole variable domain, filled in from reference TRBV5-5 and TRBJ1-5, reads DAGVTQSPTHLIKTRGQQVTLRCSPISGHKSVSWYQQVLGQGPQFIFQYYEKEERGRGNFPDRFSARQFPNYSSELNVNALLLGDSALYLCASSLSVSNSNQPQHFGDGTRLSIL.

This clonotype turned up a few times. DNA for the CDR3: TGTGCCAGCACCCCGGGCGGGCGGATCCTCAATGAGCAGTTCTTC. It encodes CASTPGGRILNEQFF. The chain has TRBV6-2 or TRBV6-3 and TRBJ2-1; weak D call: TRBD2 (5 bases). This CDR3 spans 15 amino acids. Trimming took off 7 bases at V and 6 bases at J, with 19 bases between the two ends. Per germline, CDR1 MNHEY and CDR2 SVGEGT.

The V gene is TRBV28, the J gene TRBJ1-5; D possibly corresponds to TRBD1 (6 bases). CDR1 is MDHEN and CDR2 is SYDVKM in the germline V gene. The germline V and J ends were trimmed by 9 bases and 5 bases, with 17 bases remaining between them. This CDR3 region has 14 residues. The CDR3 nucleotides are TGTGCCAGAAGGCCTCCAGAGGGGGATCAGCCCCAGCATTTT. Translation gives CARRPPEGDQPQHF.

This clonotype was counted between two and nine times. The rearrangement joins TRBV5-1 to TRBJ2-5; the match to TRBD2 covers 8 bases. The junction had 14 bases not matched to a gene; V was cut back by 5 bases and J by 2 bases. The germline gives CDR1 SGHRS, CDR2 YFSETQ. The CDR3 spans 17 residues. The CDR3 DNA follows: TGCGCCAGCAGTGTCCGGGTGCTAGCGGGTGCTCAAGAGACCCAGTACTTC. It encodes CASSVRVLAGAQETQYF.

This clonotype was counted only a few times. V is TRBV20-1 and J is TRBJ1-4; TRBD1 is a possible D gene (5 bases). V gave up 7 bases and J gave up 5 bases, with 14 bases separating them. The length of the CDR3 is 13 residues. Germline V CDR1 and CDR2: DFQATT, SNEGSKA (reference sequence). In DNA form, the CDR3 reads TGCAGTGTACTCGGCAGGGTAAATGAAAAACTGTTTTTT. Its protein is CSVLGRVNEKLFF.

The chain uses TRBV7-2 and TRBJ2-1; D may correspond to TRBD1 or TRBD2 (5 bases each). The germline V gene encodes CDR1 SGHTA and CDR2 FQGNSA. The CDR3 sequence is 13 residues long. Trimming left V 1 base short and J 9 bases short, with 10 bases between. CDR3 region: CASSLGDVGEQFF. CDR3 sequence (DNA): TGTGCCAGCAGCTTAGGGGACGTAGGTGAGCAGTTCTTC. The whole variable domain, filled in from reference TRBV7-2 and TRBJ2-1, reads GAGVSQSPSNKVTEKGKDVELRCDPISGHTALYWYRQSLGQGLEFLIYFQGNSAPDKSGLPSDRFSAERTGGSVSTLTIQRTQQEDSAVYLCASSLGDVGEQFFGPGTRLTVL.

This clonotype came up a few times. V and J are TRBV24-1 and TRBJ2-1; 8 bases map to TRBD2. The germline CDR1 and CDR2 sequences are KGHDR and SFDVKD. With 7 bases clipped from V and 3 bases from J, the junction kept 10 bases outside the gene matches. The CDR3 runs to 16 residues. The CDR3 DNA sequence: TGTGCCACCAGCCCTAGGGGCCTAGCGGGCTACAATGAGCAGTTCTTC. Amino acids: CATSPRGLAGYNEQFF.

This clonotype was counted at least ten times. This chain links TRBV20-1 with TRBJ2-3, with TRBD2 identical over 8 bases. The CDR3 loop spans 15 amino acids. V dropped 6 bases and J dropped 6; count of bases not matched to a gene: 14. Germline V lookup: CDR1 DFQATT, CDR2 SNEGSKA (reference sequence). CDR3 in amino acids: CSARGGDTLQDTQYF. The CDR3 DNA is TGCAGTGCCCGGGGGGGGGATACCCTCCAGGATACGCAGTATTTT.

CDR3 coding DNA: TGTGCCAGCAACCCGACTAGCGTGTCTGATGAGCAGTTCTTC. This sequence encodes CASNPTSVSDEQFF. V is TRBV28 and J is TRBJ2-1; 8 bases align to TRBD2. Germline CDR1 MDHEN, CDR2 SYDVKM. V shed 7 bases, J shed 8 bases, and the junction held 10 bases outside the gene matches. CDR3 length: 14 residues.

The rearrangement uses TRBV24-1 and TRBJ2-7; TRBD2 matches 11 bases. Per germline, CDR1 KGHDR and CDR2 SFDVKD. V lost 4 bases, J lost 6 bases, and 4 bases stayed unmatched. The CDR3 has 14 residues. In DNA, the CDR3 is TGTGCCACCAGTGACACCGGGACTAGCGGCGAGCAGTACTTC. It yields the protein CATSDTGTSGEQYF.

V usage is TRBV16 and J usage is TRBJ1-1; D is unresolved. This CDR3 region has 14 residues. V lost 4 bases and J lost 1, with 10 bases in between. CDR1 is KGHSY and CDR2 is FQNENV in the germline V gene. The CDR3 DNA reads TGTGCCAGCAGCCCCCGACGGGGGAACACTGAAGCTTTCTTT. Protein: CASSPRRGNTEAFF.

The chain combines TRBV3-1 with TRBJ2-6; the match to TRBD2 covers 11 bases. The junction had 10 bases not matched to a gene; V was cut back by 0 bases and J by 3 bases. CDR1 and CDR2 from the germline V gene are LGHDT and YNNKEL (reference sequence). The CDR3 loop spans 20 amino acids. CDR3 amino acids: CASSQDRRTSGLFGANVLTF. The CDR3 DNA is TGTGCCAGCAGCCAAGACCGCAGGACTAGCGGGTTGTTTGGGGCCAACGTCCTGACTTTC.

The chain carries TRBV6-2 or TRBV6-3 and TRBJ2-7, with 10 bases identical to TRBD1. After removal of 5 bases from V and 3 bases from J, the junction contained 10 bases not matched to a gene. The CDR3 sequence is 16 residues long. The germline CDR1 and CDR2 sequences are MNHEY and SVGEGT. The CDR3 is CASSLRGTGELYEQYF. The DNA of the CDR3 is TGTGCCAGCAGTCTACGCGGGACAGGGGAACTCTACGAGCAGTACTTC.